Listed below are T cell receptor beta chains from one sample, sequenced in a study of Graves' ophthalmopathy and Graves' hyperthyroidism. Using its own MiXCR run on the multiplex PCR reads, TCRdb lists one record per CDR3 protein. The top ten hold 44% of the sample, which has about 700,000 distinct CDR3 sequences, 40% seen once. Source material: peripheral blood. The receptor source for this set is an adult man with Graves' ophthalmopathy. Both conserved end residues are part of each CDR3. A D gene is named only where the DNA matches it firmly. Clone size, where shown, is once, few, many, or a class for clones that have expanded.

d_call | j_call | clone_size | v_call | cdr3_aa | cdr3_nt
- | TRBJ2-5 | - | TRBV20-1 | CSARGGSESQYF | TGCAGTGCTAGAGGGGGGTCAGAGTCCCAGTACTTC
TRBD1 | TRBJ1-4 | - | TRBV25-1 | CASSPRQLGGAREKLFF | TGTGCCAGCAGTCCACGGCAACTAGGGGGCGCTCGGGAAAAACTGTTTTTT
- | TRBJ2-6 | - | TRBV11-1 | CASSLRATVSSGANVLTF | TGTGCCAGCAGTTTAAGGGCGACCGTTAGCTCTGGGGCCAACGTCCTGACTTTC
- | TRBJ1-6 | few | TRBV9 | CASSQSPSPLHF | TGTGCCAGCAGCCAAAGCCCCTCACCCCTCCACTTT
TRBD1 | TRBJ2-6 | once | TRBV7-2 | CASSTRQGQNTEAF | TGTGCCAGCAGCACCCGACAGGGACAGAACACTGAAGCTTTC
- | TRBJ2-7 | - | TRBV5-1 | CASSLVVSHEQYF | TGCGCCAGCAGCTTGGTCGTAAGCCACGAGCAGTACTTC
TRBD1 | TRBJ1-1 | - | TRBV10-2 | CASSYLKTGTANTEAFF | TGTGCCAGCAGTTACCTAAAAACCGGGACAGCGAACACTGAAGCTTTCTTT
TRBD1 | TRBJ1-2 | many | TRBV7-8 | CASSPGQVYGYTF | TGTGCCAGCAGCCCCGGACAGGTCTATGGCTACACCTTC
- | TRBJ2-2 | many | TRBV15 | CATVERVPGELFF | TGTGCCACCGTGGAAAGGGTTCCCGGGGAGCTGTTTTTT
TRBD1 | TRBJ1-3 | many | TRBV7-8 | CASSSGGGNTIYF | TGTGCCAGCAGCTCAGGGGGCGGAAACACCATATATTTT
TRBD1 | TRBJ2-1 | once | TRBV25-1 | CASGTGDYNEQFF | TGTGCCAGCGGGACAGGGGATTACAATGAGCAGTTCTTC
- | TRBJ2-7 | many | TRBV10-2 | CASSGRDKRYEQYF | TGCGCCAGCAGCGGCCGGGACAAGCGGTACGAGCAGTACTTC
- | TRBJ1-1 | - | TRBV20-1 | CSARVPSGREATEAFF | TGCAGTGCTAGAGTCCCCTCTGGACGCGAGGCCACTGAAGCTTTCTTT
- | TRBJ1-5 | many | TRBV19 | CASSDPGVRQPQHF | TGTGCCAGTAGTGATCCAGGGGTACGGCAGCCCCAGCATTTT
TRBD2 | TRBJ2-1 | - | TRBV25-1 | CASSDPGLGFSEQFF | TGTGCCAGCAGTGACCCGGGACTAGGATTCAGTGAGCAGTTCTTC
- | TRBJ2-5 | - | TRBV19 | CASSPGGRQETQYF | TGTGCCAGTAGTCCGGGGGGCCGACAAGAGACCCAGTACTTC
TRBD1 | TRBJ2-7 | few | TRBV7-6 | CASSVPGQGSYEQYF | TGTGCCAGCAGTGTCCCGGGACAGGGTTCCTACGAGCAGTACTTC
TRBD1 | TRBJ1-2 | - | TRBV12-3/TRBV12-4 | CASSLIGGAGGDGYTF | TGTGCCAGCAGTTTAATCGGGGGGGCAGGGGGCGATGGCTACACCTTC
- | TRBJ1-1 | - | TRBV2 | CASSEWDYEAFF | TGTGCCAGCAGTGAATGGGATTACGAAGCTTTCTTT
TRBD1 | TRBJ2-5 | many | TRBV29-1 | CSVVPDRAKTQYF | TGCAGCGTTGTGCCGGACAGGGCGAAGACCCAGTACTTC
- | TRBJ2-5 | - | TRBV6-6 | CASSYPGWETQYF | TGTGCCAGCAGTTACCCGGGATGGGAGACCCAGTACTTC
- | TRBJ2-7 | few | TRBV5-4 | CASSLYPGEQYF | TGTGCCAGCAGCTTGTATCCCGGCGAGCAGTACTTC
- | TRBJ1-4 | - | TRBV11-2 | CASSYGRGQTNEKLFF | TGTGCCAGCAGCTACGGACGGGGGCAAACTAATGAAAAACTGTTTTTT
TRBD1 | TRBJ1-1 | - | TRBV19 | CASSIEQGGEAFF | TGTGCCAGTAGTATAGAACAGGGGGGAGAAGCTTTCTTT
TRBD1 | TRBJ1-2 | many | TRBV5-8 | CASSTPGQGGIYGYTF | TGTGCCAGCAGCACACCGGGACAGGGGGGTATCTATGGCTACACCTTC
- | TRBJ1-1 | - | TRBV4-3 | CASSPRVGAGTEAFF | TGCGCCAGCAGCCCCCGCGTGGGGGCTGGCACTGAAGCTTTCTTT
TRBD2 | TRBJ2-5 | - | TRBV2 | CASSPTTGGGPQETQYF | TGTGCCAGCAGCCCGACGACTGGCGGGGGGCCCCAAGAGACCCAGTACTTC
- | TRBJ1-4 | many | TRBV2 | CATTAGEKLFF | TGTGCCACTACAGCTGGTGAAAAACTGTTTTTT
- | TRBJ1-5 | - | TRBV20-1 | CSARDHGNQPQHF | TGCAGTGCTAGAGATCATGGCAATCAGCCCCAGCATTTT
TRBD1 | TRBJ1-2 | - | TRBV10-3 | CAISPGQDGYTF | TGTGCCATCAGTCCGGGACAGGATGGCTACACCTTC
- | TRBJ2-3 | - | TRBV7-3 | CASSLTEGRTVTDTQYF | TGTGCCAGCAGCTTAACGGAAGGGCGGACCGTCACAGATACGCAGTATTTT
- | TRBJ2-2 | few | TRBV19 | CASSILMGNTGELFF | TGTGCCAGTAGTATCCTCATGGGGAACACCGGGGAGCTGTTTTTT
- | TRBJ1-3 | few | TRBV5-4 | CASSLVGTQSGNTIYF | TGTGCCAGCAGCTTGGTCGGGACACAGTCTGGAAACACCATATATTTT
- | TRBJ1-6 | - | TRBV9 | CASSGAGRFGSPLHF | TGTGCCAGCAGCGGCGCCGGGAGGTTCGGTTCACCCCTCCACTTT
- | TRBJ1-2 | many | TRBV7-8 | CASSPNGYGYTF | TGTGCCAGCAGCCCAAACGGTTATGGCTACACCTTC
- | TRBJ1-5 | few | TRBV6-6 | CASSYGGTNQPQHF | TGTGCCAGCAGTTACGGTGGCACCAATCAGCCCCAGCATTTT
- | TRBJ2-2 | - | TRBV25-1 | CASSSSGSTNTGELFF | TGTGCCAGCAGCTCCTCCGGTAGCACAAACACCGGGGAGCTGTTTTTT
- | TRBJ2-2 | - | TRBV25-1 | CASSSSRSNTGELFF | TGTGCCAGCAGCTCCTCTAGGTCGAACACCGGGGAGCTGTTTTTT
- | TRBJ1-1 | many | TRBV5-1 | CASSLGQPTEAFF | TGCGCCAGCAGCTTGGGACAACCGACTGAAGCTTTCTTT
TRBD2 | TRBJ2-7 | many | TRBV20-1 | CSADLAGAEQYF | TGCAGTGCGGACCTAGCGGGGGCCGAGCAGTACTTC
TRBD1 | TRBJ2-6 | - | TRBV2 | CASTETGVGANVLTF | TGTGCCAGCACCGAGACAGGGGTTGGGGCCAACGTCCTGACTTTC
TRBD1 | TRBJ1-6 | many | TRBV10-2 | CASSESSGTGGSPLHF | TGCGCCAGCAGTGAGTCCTCCGGGACAGGGGGATCACCCCTCCACTTT
- | TRBJ2-7 | few | TRBV2 | CASGHYEQYF | TGTGCCAGCGGACACTACGAGCAGTACTTC
TRBD2 | TRBJ2-7 | few | TRBV7-7 | CASSSGLAGRSGKAVEQYF | TGTGCCAGCAGCTCGGGACTAGCAGGGAGGTCGGGCAAAGCGGTCGAGCAGTACTTC
- | TRBJ1-1 | many | TRBV2 | CASYNTEAFF | TGTGCCAGCTACAACACTGAAGCTTTCTTT
- | TRBJ1-2 | many | TRBV2 | CASSSRTSGYTF | TGTGCCAGCAGTTCCAGGACGTCGGGCTACACCTTC
TRBD2 | TRBJ2-7 | few | TRBV7-2 | CASSPAGDYYEQYF | TGTGCCAGCAGTCCAGCGGGAGACTACTACGAGCAGTACTTC
- | TRBJ2-7 | - | TRBV15 | CATSRDIGGQSYEQYF | TGTGCCACCAGCAGAGATATAGGGGGTCAATCCTACGAGCAGTACTTC
TRBD2 | TRBJ2-5 | - | TRBV30 | CAWSTTSGGAGTQYF | TGTGCCTGGAGTACGACTAGCGGGGGGGCCGGTACCCAGTACTTC
- | TRBJ1-5 | - | TRBV24-1 | CASSLGQPNQPQHF | TGTGCCAGCAGTTTAGGACAGCCCAATCAGCCCCAGCATTTT
- | TRBJ1-2 | - | TRBV2 | CASVADGNYGYTF | TGTGCTAGCGTGGCGGACGGTAACTATGGCTACACCTTC
- | TRBJ1-3 | many | TRBV29-1 | CSVLTISGNTIYF | TGCAGCGTCCTGACAATCTCTGGAAACACCATATATTTT
- | TRBJ1-3 | many | TRBV11-2 | CASSLSWQNTIYF | TGTGCCAGCAGCCTAAGTTGGCAAAACACCATATATTTT
TRBD1 | TRBJ1-1 | - | TRBV19 | CASSIRTGGTEAFF | TGTGCCAGTAGTATTAGGACAGGGGGCACTGAAGCTTTCTTT